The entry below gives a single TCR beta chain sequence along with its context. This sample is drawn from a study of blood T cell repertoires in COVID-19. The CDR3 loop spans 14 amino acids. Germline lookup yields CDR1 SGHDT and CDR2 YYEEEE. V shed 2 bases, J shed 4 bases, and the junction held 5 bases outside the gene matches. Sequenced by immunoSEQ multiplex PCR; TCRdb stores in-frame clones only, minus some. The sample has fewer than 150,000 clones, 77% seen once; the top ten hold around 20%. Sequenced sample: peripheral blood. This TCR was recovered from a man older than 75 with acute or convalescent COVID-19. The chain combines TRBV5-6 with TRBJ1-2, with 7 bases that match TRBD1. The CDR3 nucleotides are TGTGCCAGCAGCTTCAGGACAGGCTCCTATGGCTACACCTTC. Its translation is CASSFRTGSYGYTF. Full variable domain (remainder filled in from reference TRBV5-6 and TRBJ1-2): DAGVTQSPTHLIKTRGQQVTLRCSPKSGHDTVSWYQQALGQGPQFIFQYYEEEERQRGNFPDRFSGHQFPNYSSELNVNALLLGDSALYLCASSFRTGSYGYTFGSGTRLTVV.